This T cell receptor (beta chain) derives from a study of blood T cells in healthy people across ages. There were healthy Caucasian individuals from Russia, aged roughly 6 to 90, serving as donors. Together with a sample-barcoded 5' primer, a J-beta primer mix was included in a second PCR lasting about 6 to 11 cycles. Carrying 12 random nucleotides, a template-switch adaptor labeled each individual cDNA molecule. One entry per CDR3 protein, called by TCRdb with MiXCR from the 5' RACE reads. Here the sample spans over a million distinct CDR3 sequences, less than 45% being singletons. With V trimmed by 5 bases and J by 7 bases, 10 bases remained unmatched. CDR3 size: 16 residues. This clonotype has just a few counts.

The chain links TRBV12-3 or TRBV12-4 to TRBJ1-6, with 8 bases matching TRBD1. This TCR was recovered from a woman between 18 and 29 years old in good health. Sequences were obtained from blood. CDR3 residues: CASSPDRGARNSPLHF. The DNA for the CDR3 is TGTGCCAGCAGTCCAGACAGGGGCGCACGGAATTCACCCCTCCACTTT.